The 25 T cell receptor beta chains below all came from one sample that was sequenced in a study of OX40 agonist ivuxolimab in advanced cancers. This table comes from immunoSEQ multiplex PCR, and its TCRdb copy is limited to in-frame clones, with some not included. The table shows 80,000 to 90,000 clones, with about 86% occurring only once. The sample in question was CD4+ or CD8+ T cells sorted from blood, obtained in a trial of the OX40 agonist ivuxolimab. The receptor source for this set is an adult with an advanced solid tumor such as melanoma, head and neck, liver or kidney cancer.

In this sample, this clone turned up once. The chain links TRBV9 to TRBJ2-6; D unclear. Germline CDR1 reads SGDLS; CDR2 reads YYNGEE. CDR3 size: 17 residues. V was trimmed by 9 bases and J by 0 bases, leaving 19 bases between them. DNA of the CDR3: TGTGCCATCATTCTCAGGATCCTGTACTCTGGGGCCAACGTCCTGACTTTC. Translated: CAIILRILYSGANVLTF.

The genes are TRBV10-3 and TRBJ1-2; D is perhaps TRBD1 (5 bases). The length of the CDR3 is 14 residues. Germline V gene data show CDR1 as ENHRY and CDR2 as SYGVKD. V lost 9 bases and J 1 base, leaving 15 bases between the germline ends. The CDR3 nucleotides are TGTGCCATTAACCGGGACGGTGATAACTATGGCTACACCTTC. This gives the protein CAINRDGDNYGYTF.

V gene TRBV5-4 combines with J gene TRBJ1-4; TRBD1 matches 9 bases. Per germline, CDR1 SGHNT and CDR2 YYREEE (reference sequence). V was pared by 4 bases and J by 8 bases, with 12 bases of the junction left unmatched. CDR3 length equals 16 residues. CDR3 amino acids: CASSLHRTGDTEKLFF. The CDR3 nucleotides are TGTGCCAGCAGCCTCCACCGGACAGGGGACACAGAAAAACTGTTTTTT.

This chain connects TRBV6-5 to TRBJ1-4, with a possible D match to TRBD1 (5 bases). The germline V and J ends were trimmed by 5 bases and 5 bases, with 9 bases remaining between them. CDR3 length: 13 residues. Germline V gene lookup returns CDR1 MNHEY and CDR2 SVGAGI. CDR3 nucleotides: TGTGCCAGCAGTCGGGGCCTAAATGAAAAACTGTTTTTT. This translates into CASSRGLNEKLFF.

This chain uses TRBV5-1 with TRBJ2-5; D might be TRBD2 (6 bases). CDR1 SGHRS and CDR2 YFSETQ come from the germline V gene. The ends were cut back, 3 bases at V and 5 bases at J, with 14 bases in the middle. The CDR3 contains 14 residues. The CDR3 sequence is CASSWRRGDETQYF. DNA of the CDR3: TGCGCCAGCAGCTGGAGGAGGGGCGATGAGACCCAGTACTTC. Full variable domain (remainder filled in from reference TRBV5-1 and TRBJ2-5): KAGVTQTPRYLIKTRGQQVTLSCSPISGHRSVSWYQQTPGQGLQFLFEYFSETQRNKGNFPGRFSGRQFSNSRSEMNVSTLELGDSALYLCASSWRRGDETQYFGPGTRLLVL.

This sequence joins TRBV7-8 and TRBJ1-5; unclear D gene. The V gene lost 1 base and the J gene lost 4 bases, with 14 bases spanning the gap. The CDR3 consists of 16 residues. The V gene's germline CDR1 is SGHVS and CDR2 FQNEAQ. CDR3 nucleotide sequence: TGTGCCAGCAGCTTAGTGCGGGGAAGGGCGAATCAGCCCCAGCATTTT. It yields the protein CASSLVRGRANQPQHF.

The gene calls are TRBV5-4 and TRBJ2-2, with D perhaps assigned TRBD1 or TRBD2 (5 bases each). Germline loops: CDR1 SGHNT, CDR2 YYREEE (reference sequence). The CDR3 has 16 residues. V lost 4 bases, J lost 0 bases, and 13 bases lay in between. The CDR3 here is CASSPTGPTNTGELFF. The CDR3 bases are TGTGCCAGCAGCCCGACGGGGCCCACGAACACCGGGGAGCTGTTTTTT.

The V and J genes are TRBV19 and TRBJ1-2; 8 bases align to TRBD1. J gave up 5 bases and V 4 bases, and 3 bases lay outside the gene matches. There are 13 residues in the CDR3. Germline loops: CDR1 LNHDA, CDR2 SQIVND (reference sequence). This chain's CDR3 is CASSRTGKYGYTF. Here the CDR3 DNA reads TGTGCCAGTAGTAGGACAGGGAAGTATGGCTACACCTTC.

V gene TRBV5-4 combines with J gene TRBJ2-3; 7 nucleotides match TRBD1. This CDR3 spans 15 amino acids. Germline lookup yields CDR1 SGHNT and CDR2 YYREEE (reference sequence). The V segment lost 4 bases and the J segment 8 bases; nucleotides outside the gene matches: 13. CDR3 nucleotide sequence: TGTGCCAGCAGCGCCGAGGTCAGGGGGTTAAGTACGCAGTATTTT. This translates into CASSAEVRGLSTQYF.

The chain's CDR3 is CSVEREGGYGYTF. For the CDR3, the DNA is TGCAGCGTTGAAAGGGAAGGGGGGTATGGCTACACCTTC. The chain has TRBV29-1 and TRBJ1-2; D may be TRBD1 (6 bases). The V and J ends lost 2 bases and 5 bases respectively, with 12 bases between them. CDR1 and CDR2 from the germline V gene are SQVTM and ANQGSEA. This CDR3 is built from 13 residues. Drawing the rest from reference TRBV29-1 and TRBJ1-2, the complete variable domain is SAVISQKPSRDICQRGTSLTIQCQVDSQVTMMFWYRQQPGQSLTLIATANQGSEATYESGFVIDKFPISRPNLTFSTLTVSNMSPEDSSIYLCSVEREGGYGYTFGSGTRLTVV.

The chain couples TRBV19 to TRBJ1-4, with D hard to call. V gave up 5 bases and J gave up 8 bases, with 12 bases separating them. The CDR3 runs 13 residues. CDR1 LNHDA and CDR2 SQIVND come from the germline V gene (reference sequence). Here the CDR3 reads CASSQRRQEKLFF. CDR3 coding DNA: TGTGCCAGTAGTCAAAGGAGGCAGGAAAAACTGTTTTTT.

The chain has TRBV9 and TRBJ1-1; 8 positions match TRBD1. Trimming took 2 bases from V and 5 from J; bases not matched to a gene: 2. The CDR3 is made up of 13 amino acids. The germline gives CDR1 SGDLS, CDR2 YYNGEE. CDR3: CASSVTGGTEAFF. The DNA for the CDR3 is TGTGCCAGCAGCGTCACAGGGGGGACTGAAGCTTTCTTT.

The chain links TRBV29-1 to TRBJ2-3, with 9 bases aligning to TRBD2. Germline CDR1 and CDR2: SQVTM and ANQGSEA. The CDR3 has 14 amino acids. The junction had 4 bases not matched to a gene; V was cut back by 4 bases and J by 2 bases. CDR3 DNA sequence: TGCAGCGTTGCTAGCGGGGCGCCCACAGATACGCAGTATTTT. This codes for CSVASGAPTDTQYF.

The sample holds a few counts of this clone. The CDR3, as DNA: TGTGCCAGCGGGGCCGGACCGAGCTCCTACAATGAGCAGTTCTTC. This sequence encodes CASGAGPSSYNEQFF. The J gene is TRBJ2-1, the V gene TRBV5-6, with TRBD1 as a possible D gene (5 bases). Germline values: CDR1 SGHDT, CDR2 YYEEEE. CDR3 length: 15 amino acids. Trimming stripped 7 bases from V and 0 bases from J, with 14 bases between.

The chain couples TRBV18 to TRBJ2-7; 8 bases align to TRBD2. Per the germline V gene, CDR1 is KGHSH and CDR2 is LQKENI. This CDR3 contains 18 residues. V shed 2 bases, J shed 6 bases, and the junction held 18 bases outside the gene matches. For the CDR3, the DNA is TGTGCCAGCTCACCAACGGGTCCGGGGGGGCCTGACGCTCGCGAGCAGTACTTC. The encoded protein is CASSPTGPGGPDAREQYF.

The chain has TRBV2 and TRBJ2-5; D is undetermined. From germline, CDR1 is SNHLY and CDR2 FYNNEI. The CDR3 loop spans 14 amino acids. Trimming took 2 bases from V and 3 from J, leaving 10 bases between them. The CDR3 sequence is CASSELGTEETQYF. The CDR3 nucleotides read TGTGCCAGCAGTGAACTGGGAACCGAAGAGACCCAGTACTTC.

The chain has TRBV7-9 and TRBJ1-1, with a tentative D call TRBD1 (5 bases). This CDR3 comprises 14 residues. Germline loops: CDR1 SEHNR, CDR2 FQNEAQ (reference sequence). Trimming took 0 bases from V and 8 from J, leaving 13 bases between them. CDR3 nucleotide sequence: TGTGCCAGCAGCTTAGCGAGGGCGAGGGGAGAAGCTTTCTTT. Protein: CASSLARARGEAFF.

CDR3 nucleotides: TGTGCCAGCAGCCGACTAGCGACGAACACCGGGGAGCTGTTTTTT. This encodes CASSRLATNTGELFF. V gene TRBV11-2 combines with J gene TRBJ2-2, with 8 bases identical to TRBD2. Losses at the gene ends were 5 bases for V and 0 bases for J; bases not matched to a gene: 2. Germline assignment: CDR1 SGHAT and CDR2 FQNNGV. The CDR3 is 15 residues long.

The chain couples TRBV30 to TRBJ2-2; a possible D gene is TRBD1 (5 bases). V gave up 3 bases and J gave up 1 base, with 6 bases separating them. Germline CDR1 and CDR2: GTSNPN and SVGIG (reference sequence). The CDR3 spans 13 residues. CDR3: CAWRRGNTGELFF. Written as DNA, the CDR3 is TGTGCCTGGAGAAGGGGGAACACCGGGGAGCTGTTTTTT. Full variable domain (remainder filled in from reference TRBV30 and TRBJ2-2): SQTIHQWPATLVQPVGSPLSLECTVEGTSNPNLYWYRQAAGRGLQLLFYSVGIGQISSEVPQNLSASRPQDRQFILSSKKLLLSDSGFYLCAWRRGNTGELFFGEGSRLTVL.

The chain carries TRBV9 and TRBJ2-5, with TRBD1 matching 11 bases. CDR3 size: 16 residues. Trimming cost V 0 bases and J 2 bases; bases outside gene matches: 3. Germline CDR1 is SGDLS and CDR2 is YYNGEE. DNA of the CDR3: TGTGCCAGCAGCGTAGTAGGACAGGGGGCGCAAGAGACCCAGTACTTC. Translated: CASSVVGQGAQETQYF.

The rearrangement links TRBV6-1 to TRBJ1-2; the D is unclear. This CDR3 has 11 residues. V shed 5 bases and J shed 4 bases, with 5 bases lying between them. The germline V gene encodes CDR1 MNHNS and CDR2 SASEGT. This CDR3 reads CASSPGYGYTF. CDR3 coding DNA: TGTGCCAGCAGTCCTGGCTATGGCTACACCTTC.

V gene TRBV11-2 combines with J gene TRBJ2-7; D remains ambiguous. V dropped 3 bases and J dropped 3 bases, with 9 bases sitting between them. Germline V CDR1 and CDR2: SGHAT, FQNNGV. The CDR3 has 13 residues. Here the CDR3 DNA reads TGTGCCAGCAGCTTGCGAGGTGGCTACGAGCAGTACTTC. Amino acids: CASSLRGGYEQYF.

This sequence joins TRBV20-1 and TRBJ2-7; D remains ambiguous. Germline lookup yields CDR1 DFQATT and CDR2 SNEGSKA (reference sequence). The ends were cut back, 4 bases at V and 4 bases at J, with 8 bases in the middle. CDR3 length: 11 residues. CDR3 residues: CSAMDVYEQYF. The CDR3 nucleotides read TGCAGTGCTATGGACGTTTACGAGCAGTACTTC.

The chain links TRBV7-3 to TRBJ2-3; D might be TRBD2 (5 bases). The CDR3 has 12 residues. Germline V CDR1 and CDR2: SGHTA, FQGTGA. Trimming cost V 5 bases and J 6 bases, with 9 bases left between them. The CDR3 coding sequence is TGTGCCAGCAGCCTGCCGGGGGATACGCAGTATTTT. It is translated as CASSLPGDTQYF.

The CDR3 region is CASSTILGPYNEQFF. The CDR3 DNA is TGTGCCAGCTCCACCATACTTGGTCCGTACAATGAGCAGTTCTTC. V is TRBV6-1 and J is TRBJ2-1, with D unclear. V dropped 8 bases and J dropped 4 bases, with 18 bases sitting between them. Per the germline V gene, CDR1 is MNHNS and CDR2 is SASEGT. The CDR3 loop spans 15 amino acids.